A single sample gave rise to the 8 T cell receptor beta chains below, sequenced in a study of T cells in Graves' hyperthyroidism and ophthalmopathy. Amplification targeted TCR beta CDR3 regions from RNA transcripts. During a first-round RT-PCR of the TCR CDR3, the HTBI primer set was used. Each CDR3 protein is one row after TCRdb ran MiXCR on the multiplex PCR reads. The sample holds around 300,000 distinct CDR3 sequences; about 15% are singletons and the top ten take around 24%. What was sequenced was blood. The receptors were sampled from a woman aged 25-40 years with Graves' hyperthyroidism.

This clonotype came up many times. V usage is TRBV7-9 and J usage is TRBJ1-1; a possible D gene is TRBD1 (6 bases). V was trimmed by 4 bases and J by 4 bases, leaving 13 bases between them. Germline CDR1 reads SEHNR; CDR2 reads FQNEAQ (reference sequence). The CDR3 is made up of 14 amino acids. The CDR3 loop reads CASSSRRGTTEAFF. CDR3 sequence (DNA): TGTGCCAGCAGCTCCCGTAGGGGGACCACTGAAGCTTTCTTT.

This chain connects TRBV4-1 to TRBJ1-1; no firm D call. Per germline, CDR1 MGHRA and CDR2 YSYEKL. CDR3 size: 15 residues. V gave up 0 bases and J gave up 0 bases, with 8 bases separating them. The CDR3 spells CASSQETVVNTEAFF. The CDR3, as DNA: TGCGCCAGCAGCCAAGAAACCGTTGTGAACACTGAAGCTTTCTTT.

This clonotype has at least ten counts. The gene calls are TRBV30 and TRBJ1-3; the D gene is possibly TRBD1 (5 bases). The length of the CDR3 is 18 residues. Germline CDR1 is GTSNPN and CDR2 is SVGIG (reference sequence). Trimming shortened V by 0 bases and J by 0 bases, and 18 bases separated the two germline ends. The CDR3 DNA sequence: TGTGCCTGGAGTGTATATGAATGGGACTCCTACTCTGGAAACACCATATATTTT. This translates into CAWSVYEWDSYSGNTIYF.

In this sample, this clonotype turned up many times. This sequence joins TRBV24-1 and TRBJ2-1; 8 bases align to TRBD1. The V and J ends lost 7 bases and 6 bases, in that order; junction bases with no gene match: 13. This CDR3 is 16 amino acids long. CDR1 is KGHDR, CDR2 SFDVKD, per germline. The CDR3 loop reads CATSRTGTGMVNEQFF. CDR3 nucleotide sequence: TGTGCCACCAGCCGCACCGGGACAGGCATGGTCAATGAGCAGTTCTTC.

The chain combines TRBV6-4 with TRBJ1-6; D unresolved. The V end lost 8 bases, the J end lost 6 bases, and 8 bases lay between the germline ends. Germline CDR1 MRHNA, CDR2 SNTAGT. The CDR3 totals 12 residues. For the CDR3, the DNA is TGTGCCAGCCAAAGTTCTAATTCACCCCTCCACTTT. It translates to CASQSSNSPLHF.

The sample holds many counts of this clonotype. The rearrangement links TRBV2 to TRBJ2-5; possible D gene TRBD2, 5 bases. Germline V gene sequence: CDR1 SNHLY, CDR2 FYNNEI. The germline V and J ends were trimmed by 8 bases and 7 bases, with 17 bases remaining between them. The CDR3 extends over 13 amino acids. The CDR3 nucleotides are TGTGCCAGCGGTACTAGTGGAGGCGGGACCCAGTACTTC. It specifies CASGTSGGGTQYF.

In its sample, this clonotype was seen a few times. V is TRBV6-5 and J is TRBJ1-1, with 7 positions matching TRBD1. The CDR3 sequence is 13 residues long. The V gene end was trimmed by 2 bases and the J gene end by 6 bases; junction bases not matched to a gene: 3. The germline gives CDR1 MNHEY, CDR2 SVGAGI. The CDR3 is CASSYATGAEAFF. The CDR3, as DNA: TGTGCCAGCAGTTACGCCACAGGGGCTGAAGCTTTCTTT.

A single count supports this clonotype. This chain joins TRBV7-9 and TRBJ1-2, with D possibly being TRBD1 (5 bases). CDR1 and CDR2 from the germline V gene are SEHNR and FQNEAQ (reference sequence). The germline V and J ends were trimmed by 3 bases and 0 bases, with 20 bases remaining between them. The CDR3 runs to 18 residues. CDR3 coding DNA: TGTGCCAGCAGCTTTTCCCGGGACCGAATAGCGCCTAACTATGGCTACACCTTC. Residues: CASSFSRDRIAPNYGYTF.